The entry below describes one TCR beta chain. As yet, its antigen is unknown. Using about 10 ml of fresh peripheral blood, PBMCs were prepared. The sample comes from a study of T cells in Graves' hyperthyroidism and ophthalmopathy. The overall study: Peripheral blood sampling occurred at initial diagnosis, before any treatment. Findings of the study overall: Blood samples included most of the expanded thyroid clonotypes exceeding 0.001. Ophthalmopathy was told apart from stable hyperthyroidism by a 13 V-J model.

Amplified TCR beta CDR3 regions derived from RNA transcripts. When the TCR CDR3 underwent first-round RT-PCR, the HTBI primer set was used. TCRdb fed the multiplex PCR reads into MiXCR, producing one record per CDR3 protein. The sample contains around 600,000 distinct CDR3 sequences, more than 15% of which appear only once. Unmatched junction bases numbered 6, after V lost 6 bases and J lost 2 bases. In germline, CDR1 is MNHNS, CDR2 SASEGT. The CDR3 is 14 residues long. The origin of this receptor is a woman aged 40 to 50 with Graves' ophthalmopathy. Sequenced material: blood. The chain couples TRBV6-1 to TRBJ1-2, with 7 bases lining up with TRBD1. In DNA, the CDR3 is TGTGCCAGCAGACCCCCGACAGGGAACTATGGCTACACCTTC. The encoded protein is CASRPPTGNYGYTF.